This TCR beta chain was documented in a study of T cell responses to AZD1222 COVID-19 vaccine. Across the whole study: Pooling covered second doses at about 4 or about 12 weeks.

With regard to this clone: Its antigen is still unknown.

CDR1 and CDR2 (germline): SGHRS, YFSETQ. CDR3 size: 15 residues. Unmatched junction bases numbered 11, after V lost 3 bases and J lost 8 bases. Assay: immunoSEQ multiplex PCR; the TCRdb copy retains only in-frame clones and omits some. The sample holds over 150,000 clones, 90% seen once. The study, taken as a whole, reports: Donors were largely white British and mainly female; clonal diversity was possibly underestimated. Elevations in Spike-specific TCR breadth and depth followed administration of two AZD1222 doses. The study found vaccine-associated CD4 TCRs spanning spike, dominant at 160-218 and 743-854.

This clonotype originated in an adult in good health. The rearrangement joins TRBV5-1 to TRBJ1-3, with TRBD1 matching 7 bases. The sequences come from peripheral blood, collected on day 0 of AZD1222 vaccination. CDR3 sequence: CASSYDRAQADTIYF. The CDR3 bases are TGCGCCAGCAGCTATGACAGGGCGCAGGCGGACACCATATATTTT.